This TCR beta chain derives from a study of blood T cell repertoires in COVID-19. Study summary: Some COVID-19 samples were acute and others convalescent; all came from the United States, Italy and Spain.

TCRdb's table, derived via immunoSEQ multiplex PCR, lists solely in-frame clones and lacks some. The sample has fewer than 400,000 clones, over 70% seen once. The CDR3 spans 13 residues. Germline CDR1 reads LGHDT; CDR2 reads YNNKEL (reference sequence). The V gene lost 4 bases and the J gene lost 4 bases, with 7 bases spanning the gap. Those enrolled, adults aged roughly 18 to 89 years, came from about two dozen US areas. This TCR came from a man aged 25-40 years who had recovered from COVID-19. Sequencing was done on a sample of PBMCs or T cells enriched from blood (not recorded which). The rearrangement links TRBV3-1 (or the pseudogene TRBV3-2) to TRBJ2-2; TRBD1 is a possible D gene (5 bases). CDR3 in amino acids: CASSLDSTGELFF. CDR3 bases: TGTGCCAGCAGCCTTGACAGCACCGGGGAGCTGTTTTTT.